This TCR beta chain was obtained from a study of blood T cell repertoires in COVID-19. Across the whole study: The origin of the acute and convalescent COVID-19 samples was the United States, Italy and Spain. PBMCs, B-cell-depleted T cells, or T cells were the source of the cDNA or gDNA that made up the material.

In the authors' methods: By means of reference gene primer amplification, nucleated cell counts were estimated. TCRdb keeps only in-frame clones here, not all; method: immunoSEQ multiplex PCR. D and trimming were read from the DNA, whereas the V and J calls and clone size are those reported in that table. The sample carries about 150,000 clones, around 89% recorded once. The specimen was peripheral blood. This clonotype was obtained from a woman in her forties with acute or convalescent COVID-19.

The CDR3 sequence is CAWSVGTGGENEQYF. The CDR3 DNA reads as TGTGCCTGGAGTGTCGGGACAGGGGGCGAGAACGAGCAGTACTTC. The rearrangement joins TRBV30 to TRBJ2-7; 12 nucleotides align to TRBD1. Germline CDR1 and CDR2: GTSNPN and SVGIG (reference sequence). The trim removed 0 bases at V and 5 bases at J, leaving 5 bases unmatched. The CDR3 consists of 15 residues.